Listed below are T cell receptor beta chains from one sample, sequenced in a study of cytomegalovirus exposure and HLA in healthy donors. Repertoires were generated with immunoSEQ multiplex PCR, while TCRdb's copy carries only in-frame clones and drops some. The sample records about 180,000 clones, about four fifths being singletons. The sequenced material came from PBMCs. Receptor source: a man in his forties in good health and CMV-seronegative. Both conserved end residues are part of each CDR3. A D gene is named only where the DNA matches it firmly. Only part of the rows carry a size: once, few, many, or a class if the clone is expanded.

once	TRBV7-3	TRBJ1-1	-	CASSLNRVGLGTEAFF	TGTGCCAGCAGCTTAAACAGGGTGGGTCTCGGCACTGAAGCTTTCTTT
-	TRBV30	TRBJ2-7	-	CAWSPRDRLYEQYF	TGTGCCTGGAGCCCCCGGGATAGGCTGTACGAGCAGTACTTC
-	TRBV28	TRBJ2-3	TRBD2	CASRGSPGSGGRAVDTQYF	TGTGCCAGCAGGGGCTCCCCGGGGTCGGGCGGGAGGGCCGTAGATACGCAGTATTTT
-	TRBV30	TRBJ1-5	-	CAWSSGSNQPQHF	TGTGCCTGGAGTTCAGGGAGCAATCAGCCCCAGCATTTT
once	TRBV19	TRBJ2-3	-	CASRGTGYDTQYF	TGTGCCAGTAGGGGTACGGGGTACGATACGCAGTATTTT
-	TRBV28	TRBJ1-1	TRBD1	CASSMTGIGTEAFF	TGTGCCAGCAGTATGACAGGGATAGGGACTGAAGCTTTCTTT
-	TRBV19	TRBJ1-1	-	CASSKPRTASIEAFF	TGTGCCAGTAGTAAGCCCAGGACTGCTTCGATTGAAGCTTTCTTT
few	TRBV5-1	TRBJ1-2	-	CASSLDTNYGYTF	TGCGCCAGCAGCTTGGACACCAACTATGGCTACACCTTC
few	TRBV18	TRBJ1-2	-	CASSRSTDTYGYTF	TGTGCCAGCTCACGTTCGACGGACACCTATGGCTACACCTTC
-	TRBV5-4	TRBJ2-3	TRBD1	CASQPPGQITDTQYF	TGTGCCAGCCAACCCCCGGGACAGATCACAGATACGCAGTATTTT
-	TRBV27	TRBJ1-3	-	CASSLTVNSGNTIYF	TGTGCCAGCAGCTTGACAGTGAACTCTGGAAACACCATATATTTT
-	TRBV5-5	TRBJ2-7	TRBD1	CASSWGQGSGYEQYF	TGTGCCAGCAGCTGGGGACAGGGCAGTGGCTACGAGCAGTACTTC
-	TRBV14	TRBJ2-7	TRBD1	CASSPGTGIQSSYEQYF	TGTGCCAGCAGTCCCGGGACAGGGATCCAGAGCTCCTACGAGCAGTACTTC
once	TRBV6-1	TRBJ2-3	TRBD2	CATGGSGVLSDTQYF	TGTGCCACTGGCGGCAGCGGGGTTCTATCAGATACGCAGTATTTT
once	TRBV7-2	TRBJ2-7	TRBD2	CASSFVIYTSGSSYEQYF	TGTGCCAGCAGCTTCGTCATATATACTAGCGGGAGCTCCTACGAGCAGTACTTC
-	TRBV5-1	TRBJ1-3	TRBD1	CASSPTGASGNTIYF	TGCGCCAGCAGCCCTACAGGGGCTTCTGGAAACACCATATATTTT
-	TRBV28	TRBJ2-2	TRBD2	CASSGTSGGPNTGELFF	TGTGCCAGCAGTGGAACTAGCGGGGGACCGAACACCGGGGAGCTGTTTTTT
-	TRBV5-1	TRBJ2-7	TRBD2	CASSRGGIDHEQYF	TGCGCCAGCAGCCGGGGGGGGATCGACCACGAGCAGTACTTC
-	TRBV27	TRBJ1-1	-	CASSLSNRATEAFF	TGTGCCAGCAGTTTATCGAACAGGGCCACTGAAGCTTTCTTT
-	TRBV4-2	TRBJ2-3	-	CASSQDWRTSTDTQYF	TGTGCCAGCAGCCAAGACTGGAGGACTAGCACAGATACGCAGTATTTT
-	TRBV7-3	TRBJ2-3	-	CASSFEPFTDTQYF	TGTGCCAGCAGCTTCGAGCCCTTCACAGATACGCAGTATTTT
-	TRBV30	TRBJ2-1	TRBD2	CAWSTLLAGVSNEQFF	TGTGCCTGGAGCACATTACTAGCGGGAGTGAGTAATGAGCAGTTCTTC
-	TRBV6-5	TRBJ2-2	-	CAVEGSTGELFF	TGTGCCGTGGAAGGGAGCACCGGGGAGCTGTTTTTT
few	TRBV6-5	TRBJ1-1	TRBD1	CASSDGTGYTEAFF	TGTGCCAGCAGTGACGGGACAGGCTACACTGAAGCTTTCTTT
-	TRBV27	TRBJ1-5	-	CASSPPGQPQHF	TGTGCCAGCAGTCCCCCGGGTCAGCCCCAGCATTTT
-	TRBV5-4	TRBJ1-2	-	CASSSDLGGDYGYTF	TGTGCCAGCAGCTCAGACTTAGGGGGTGACTATGGCTACACCTTC
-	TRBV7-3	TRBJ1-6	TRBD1	CASSSNRGSPLHF	TGTGCCAGCAGCTCCAACAGGGGTTCACCCCTCCACTTT
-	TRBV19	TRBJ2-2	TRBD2	CASSKGRTRGTGELFF	TGTGCCAGTAGTAAGGGCCGGACTAGGGGCACCGGGGAGCTGTTTTTT
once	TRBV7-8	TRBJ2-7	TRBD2	CASSLGTSGGRSLGEQYF	TGTGCCAGCAGCTTGGGGACTAGCGGGGGCAGGTCATTGGGCGAGCAGTACTTC
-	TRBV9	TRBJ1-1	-	CASSVGPQMQAFF	TGTGCCAGCAGCGTAGGGCCGCAGATGCAAGCTTTCTTT
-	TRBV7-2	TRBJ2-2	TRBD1	CASSLVRGGDGELFF	TGTGCCAGCAGCTTAGTAAGAGGGGGCGACGGGGAGCTGTTTTTT
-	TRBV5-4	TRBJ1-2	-	CASSLAGQKGYGYTF	TGTGCCAGCAGCTTGGCAGGACAGAAGGGCTATGGCTACACCTTC
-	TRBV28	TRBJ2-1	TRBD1	CASSLPGTGDWFF	TGTGCCAGCAGTCTCCCCGGGACAGGGGACTGGTTCTTC
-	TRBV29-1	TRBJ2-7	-	CSVVTRFGTNEQYF	TGCAGCGTTGTAACCCGCTTCGGGACAAACGAGCAGTACTTC
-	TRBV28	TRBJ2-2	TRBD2	CASSPGREIYTGELFF	TGTGCCAGCAGCCCGGGGCGGGAGATTTACACCGGGGAGCTGTTTTTT
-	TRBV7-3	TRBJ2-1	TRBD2	CASSASGNEQFF	TGTGCCAGCAGCGCTAGCGGTAATGAGCAGTTCTTC
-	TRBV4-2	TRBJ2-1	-	CAREVLPNEQFF	TGTGCCAGGGAGGTTCTCCCCAATGAGCAGTTCTTC
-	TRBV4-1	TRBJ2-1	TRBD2	CASTGGTSGMYNEQFF	TGCGCCAGCACCGGCGGGACTAGCGGGATGTACAATGAGCAGTTCTTC
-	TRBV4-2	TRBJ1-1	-	CASSQAWEGAEAFF	TGTGCCAGCAGCCAAGCTTGGGAGGGAGCTGAAGCTTTCTTT
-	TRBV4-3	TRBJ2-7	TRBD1	CASSQAGTASYEQYF	TGCGCCAGCAGCCAAGCCGGGACAGCCTCCTACGAGCAGTACTTC
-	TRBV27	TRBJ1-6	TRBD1	CASWTGGDSPLHF	TGTGCCAGTTGGACAGGGGGCGATTCACCCCTCCACTTT
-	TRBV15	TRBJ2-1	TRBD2	CATSRDRGEGQFF	TGTGCCACCAGCAGAGACCGGGGGGAGGGGCAGTTCTTC
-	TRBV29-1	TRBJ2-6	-	CSVAGGQRGPGANVLTF	TGCAGCGTCGCGGGGGGACAGAGGGGACCTGGGGCCAACGTCCTGACTTTC
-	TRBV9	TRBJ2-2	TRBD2	CASSQIIAGTGELFF	TGTGCCAGCAGCCAAATTATAGCGGGCACCGGGGAGCTGTTTTTT
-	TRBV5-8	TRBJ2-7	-	CASSSGGYEQYF	TGTGCCAGCAGCTCAGGTGGATACGAGCAGTACTTC